The rows below give T cell receptor beta chains drawn from one sample of a study of blood T cell repertoires in COVID-19. Some clones are missing from TCRdb's copy, which holds only in-frame ones; the method was immunoSEQ multiplex PCR. The table records 97,000 or so clones, 78% of them present only once. The material sequenced was peripheral blood. The source is a man aged 60 to 75 with active or convalescent COVID-19. Both conserved end residues are part of each CDR3. The D gene is left open where the match is weak. A row's size may be missing; if present it is once, few, many or a size class.

V gene,J gene,D gene,clone size,CDR3 protein,CDR3 DNA
TRBV6-5,TRBJ2-2,TRBD2,NA,CAGRAGANTGELFF,TGTGCCGGTAGAGCGGGAGCGAACACCGGGGAGCTGTTTTTT
TRBV4-2,TRBJ2-1,TRBD2,NA,CASSRSGRGVEQFF,TGTGCCAGCAGCCGTAGCGGGAGAGGCGTTGAGCAGTTCTTC
TRBV7-3,TRBJ2-6,NA,few,CASSNWTTRSGANVLTF,TGTGCCAGCAGCAACTGGACAACTCGCTCTGGGGCCAACGTCCTGACTTTC
TRBV14,TRBJ2-5,TRBD1,NA,CASSQLGQGRETQYF,TGTGCCAGCAGCCAACTTGGACAGGGACGGGAGACCCAGTACTTC
TRBV5-1,TRBJ1-2,TRBD1,NA,CASSLRGAGGFSYGYTF,TGCGCCAGCAGCCTCCGGGGCGCAGGGGGGTTTAGCTATGGCTACACCTTC
TRBV5-1,TRBJ1-2,TRBD1,NA,CARSPEGAGGYTF,TGCGCCCGCAGCCCAGAGGGGGCGGGGGGCTACACCTTC
TRBV30,TRBJ1-2,TRBD1,few,CAWSPGQGYGYTF,TGTGCCTGGAGTCCCGGACAGGGCTATGGCTACACCTTC
TRBV3-1/TRBV3-2,TRBJ1-2,NA,NA,CASSRTSPNYGYTF,TGTGCCAGCAGTCGTACATCTCCTAACTATGGCTACACCTTC
TRBV27,TRBJ2-3,TRBD1,NA,CASSKRDRADTQYF,TGTGCCAGCAGCAAACGGGACAGGGCAGATACGCAGTATTTT
TRBV24-1,TRBJ2-3,TRBD2,NA,CATSDLGGGTSTDTQYF,TGTGCCACCAGTGACCTTGGGGGGGGGACTAGCACAGATACGCAGTATTTT
TRBV11-3,TRBJ2-2,TRBD2,NA,CASSAREANTGELFF,TGTGCCAGCAGCGCTCGGGAGGCGAACACCGGGGAGCTGTTTTTT
TRBV6-5,TRBJ1-6,TRBD1,NA,CASSYSIRGPSPLHF,TGTGCCAGCAGTTACTCTATCAGGGGGCCTTCACCCCTCCACTTT
TRBV5-1,TRBJ2-3,NA,NA,CASSLVGATQGSGDTQYF,TGCGCCAGCAGCTTGGTGGGGGCGACTCAGGGGAGTGGGGATACGCAGTATTTT
TRBV2,TRBJ1-3,NA,NA,CASSDPGIYF,TGTGCCAGCAGTGACCCAGGCATATATTTT
TRBV7-2,TRBJ2-3,NA,NA,CASSSWASDTQYF,TGTGCCAGCAGCTCTTGGGCCAGCGATACGCAGTATTTT
TRBV19,TRBJ1-3,NA,NA,CASSINGGNTIYF,TGTGCCAGTAGTATAAATGGCGGAAACACCATATATTTT
TRBV10-3,TRBJ2-6,TRBD2,NA,CAISGTTSGPSGANVLTF,TGTGCCATCAGTGGTACGACTAGCGGACCCTCTGGGGCCAACGTCCTGACTTTC
TRBV5-6,TRBJ2-7,TRBD1,NA,CASSLVTGPYEQYF,TGTGCCAGCAGCTTGGTGACAGGGCCCTACGAGCAGTACTTC
TRBV5-1,TRBJ2-5,TRBD1,NA,CASSWTGKETQYF,TGCGCCAGCAGCTGGACAGGGAAAGAGACCCAGTACTTC
TRBV20-1,TRBJ1-1,NA,NA,CSARGDTEAFF,TGCAGTGCCAGGGGCGACACTGAAGCTTTCTTT
TRBV3-1/TRBV3-2,TRBJ1-6,NA,NA,CASSQRGSYNSPLHF,TGTGCCAGCAGCCAAAGGGGATCCTATAATTCACCCCTCCACTTT
TRBV28,TRBJ1-4,NA,NA,CASSSGTGEKLFF,TGTGCCAGCAGCTCCGGAACGGGTGAAAAACTGTTTTTT
TRBV19,TRBJ2-7,NA,once,CARGGRYEQYF,TGTGCCAGGGGGGGACGTTACGAGCAGTACTTC
TRBV27,TRBJ1-5,NA,NA,CASSRGGAGQPQHF,TGTGCCAGCAGCCGCGGGGGGGCGGGACAGCCCCAGCATTTT
TRBV19,TRBJ1-2,NA,NA,CASRDPGGAYGYTF,TGTGCCAGTAGGGACCCCGGGGGGGCGTATGGCTACACCTTC
TRBV19,TRBJ2-3,TRBD1,once,CASRGGPGTGVTDTQYF,TGTGCCAGTAGAGGAGGCCCCGGGACAGGGGTGACAGATACGCAGTATTTT
TRBV27,TRBJ1-2,TRBD1,NA,CASSLSNRDRGPWGYGYTF,TGTGCCAGCAGTTTATCGAATAGGGACAGGGGGCCTTGGGGCTATGGCTACACCTTC
TRBV7-2,TRBJ2-3,TRBD2,NA,CASSPTSGRTDTQYF,TGTGCCAGCAGCCCCACTAGCGGGAGAACAGATACGCAGTATTTT
TRBV19,TRBJ1-2,TRBD1,few,CASSIIDRDWEGYTF,TGTGCCAGTAGTATCATCGACAGGGACTGGGAGGGCTACACCTTC
TRBV2,TRBJ2-1,TRBD2,NA,CASRGGSSYNEQFF,TGTGCCAGCAGGGGGGGGAGCTCCTACAATGAGCAGTTCTTC